The 2 T cell receptor beta chains listed next were all sequenced from one sample in a study of blood T cell repertoires in COVID-19. Profiled with immunoSEQ multiplex PCR; TCRdb holds only in-frame clones, not every one. Of fewer than 250,000 clones listed, 81% are singletons. Material: PBMCs or T cells enriched from blood (not recorded which). Every receptor here comes from a woman aged 45-60 years with acute COVID-19.

The count of this clone is one. The V call is TRBV28, the J call TRBJ1-2; TRBD1 might be the D (5 bases). Germline CDR1 is MDHEN and CDR2 is SYDVKM. The V end lost 8 bases, the J end lost 3 bases, and 28 bases lay between the germline ends. The CDR3 is made up of 18 amino acids. The CDR3 region has the DNA TGTGCCAGCCTGCCGGGGGACTCCCAACCCTTTTTGGACTATGGCTACACCTTC. Protein: CASLPGDSQPFLDYGYTF.

The CDR3 nucleotides are TGTGCCAGCAGCTTAGTTTCGACTAGCGGCTATTACGAGCAGTACTTC. This codes for CASSLVSTSGYYEQYF. The chain uses TRBV7-2 and TRBJ2-7, with 9 bases matching TRBD2. V was pared by 1 base and J by 4 bases, with 8 bases of the junction left unmatched. Germline CDR1 reads SGHTA; CDR2 reads FQGNSA. This CDR3 contains 16 residues.